The 8 T cell receptor beta chains presented below share a single source sample, sequenced in a study of blood T cell repertoires in COVID-19. Assay: immunoSEQ multiplex PCR; the TCRdb copy retains only in-frame clones and omits some. The sample includes around 250,000 clones, less than 85% of them seen just once. The sample comprised peripheral blood. These receptors were obtained from a man between 60 and 75 years old who had recovered from COVID-19.

The gene calls are TRBV6-5 and TRBJ1-5; no reliable D call. This CDR3 comprises 12 residues. Per germline, CDR1 MNHEY and CDR2 SVGAGI. Between the trimmed V and J ends, which lost 10 bases and 7 bases, there was a span of 14 bases. The CDR3: CATQGHGQPQHF. In nucleotides, the CDR3 is TGTGCCACCCAAGGTCACGGGCAGCCCCAGCATTTT.

This CDR3 is CASSARSPGSAGVTEAFF. Here the CDR3 DNA reads TGTGCCAGCAGTGCCAGGAGCCCTGGGTCGGCAGGGGTGACTGAAGCTTTCTTT. The rearrangement joins TRBV6-1 to TRBJ1-1, with D possibly matching TRBD1 (6 bases). Germline V gene lookup returns CDR1 MNHNS and CDR2 SASEGT. V dropped 4 bases and J dropped 5 bases, with 26 bases sitting between them. This CDR3 is built from 18 residues.

The chain is built from TRBV7-2 and TRBJ2-3; 13 nucleotides match TRBD2. The germline V gene has CDR1 SGHTA and CDR2 FQGNSA. V shed 3 bases, J shed 4 bases, and the junction held 13 bases outside the gene matches. CDR3 length: 19 amino acids. In DNA form, the CDR3 reads TGTGCCAGCAGCTTGGTGTCGCGGACTAGCGGGGGTGTCGCAGATACGCAGTATTTT. The encoded protein is CASSLVSRTSGGVADTQYF. Supplemented by reference TRBV7-2 and TRBJ2-3, the full variable domain reads GAGVSQSPSNKVTEKGKDVELRCDPISGHTALYWYRQSLGQGLEFLIYFQGNSAPDKSGLPSDRFSAERTGGSVSTLTIQRTQQEDSAVYLCASSLVSRTSGGVADTQYFGPGTRLTVL.

The chain carries TRBV7-9 and TRBJ2-5; TRBD1 might be the D (7 bases). CDR3 length: 16 amino acids. The germline gives CDR1 SEHNR, CDR2 FQNEAQ (reference sequence). Between the trimmed V and J ends, which lost 5 bases and 2 bases, there was a span of 18 bases. The CDR3, as DNA: TGTGCCAGCAGCCCTAGGACAGGAGGGCCGCAAGAGACCCAGTACTTC. Its protein product is CASSPRTGGPQETQYF.

This chain connects TRBV6-7 to TRBJ2-7; tentative D call: TRBD2 (7 bases). TRBV6-7 is designated an ORF whose function remains uncertain. This CDR3 region has 20 residues. V was clipped by 0 bases and J by 7 bases, with 31 bases between them. The CDR3 sequence is CASSYSHRVAHREVVREQYF. In DNA form, the CDR3 reads TGTGCCAGCAGTTACTCGCACAGGGTCGCGCATCGGGAGGTCGTGAGAGAGCAGTACTTC.

V gene TRBV29-1 combines with J gene TRBJ2-7; TRBD1 matches 8 bases. The J segment lost 5 bases and the V segment lost 0 bases, leaving 9 bases of the junction unmatched. The length of the CDR3 is 15 residues. Per germline, CDR1 SQVTM and CDR2 ANQGSEA. The CDR3 region is CSVEDRGRGPNEQYF. The CDR3 DNA reads TGCAGCGTTGAAGATAGGGGCAGGGGGCCTAACGAGCAGTACTTC.

V and J are TRBV27 and TRBJ1-2, with TRBD1 matching over 9 bases. The CDR3 has 14 residues. After removal of 3 bases from V and 7 bases from J, the junction contained 6 bases not matched to a gene. CDR1 and CDR2 (germline): MNHEY, SMNVEV (reference sequence). The CDR3 is CASSLRTGVGGYTF. For the CDR3, the DNA is TGTGCCAGCAGTTTGAGGACAGGGGTCGGTGGCTACACCTTC.

The chain joins TRBV19 to TRBJ1-2, with 7 bases matching TRBD1. The germline V gene has CDR1 LNHDA and CDR2 SQIVND (reference sequence). Trimming removed 6 bases from V and 8 bases from J; junction bases left unmatched: 12. The CDR3 runs to 14 residues. CDR3: CASRTQGFPWGYTF. DNA for the CDR3: TGTGCCAGTAGGACACAGGGGTTTCCTTGGGGCTACACCTTC.